This T cell receptor beta chain emerged from a study of blood T cell repertoires in COVID-19. V gave up 4 bases and J gave up 4 bases, with 13 bases separating them. Germline V CDR1 and CDR2: LNHDA, SQIVND (reference sequence). The CDR3 is 14 residues long. Assay: immunoSEQ multiplex PCR; the TCRdb copy retains only in-frame clones and omits some. The sample yields some 190,000 clones, around 83% seen once. The TCR originated in a woman aged 40 to 49 in a cohort exposed to, infected with or recovered from COVID-19 (not recorded which). The J gene is TRBJ1-1, the V gene TRBV19, with unresolved D. Sequencing input: PBMCs or T cells enriched from blood (not recorded which). DNA for the CDR3: TGTGCCAGTAGTAAGTCAGGCTTGAGCACTGAAGCTTTCTTT. Translating gives CASSKSGLSTEAFF.